Each of the 2 T cell receptor beta chains below was sequenced from the same sample in a study of blood T cell repertoires in COVID-19. Sequencing used immunoSEQ multiplex PCR; TCRdb keeps in-frame clones, though not all of them. The sample consists of 200,000 to 250,000 clones, 92% of them appearing once. Sequencing was carried out using peripheral blood. Every receptor here comes from a man aged 25 to 40 with acute or convalescent COVID-19.

The chain employs TRBV14 and TRBJ2-1; TRBD2 agrees at 9 bases. V lost 0 bases and J lost 9; bases outside the gene matches: 24. This CDR3 is built from 21 residues. The germline gives CDR1 SGHDN, CDR2 FVKESK. The CDR3 nucleotides read TGTGCCAGCAGCCAAGATCCCGGACAAGTCCGCCTGCAGCGGGAGGTGAGTGAGCAGTTCTTC. Protein sequence: CASSQDPGQVRLQREVSEQFF.

V is TRBV5-4 and J is TRBJ2-7; TRBD2 matches 7 bases. Germline values: CDR1 SGHNT, CDR2 YYREEE (reference sequence). The J segment lost 2 bases and the V segment lost 1 base, leaving 6 bases of the junction unmatched. This CDR3 is built from 15 residues. For the CDR3, the DNA is TGTGCCAGCAGCTTGCACGGGGGGTTAACCTACGAGCAGTACTTC. Translated: CASSLHGGLTYEQYF.